These 28 T cell receptor beta chains were sequenced from one sample in a study of blood T cell repertoires in COVID-19. Sequencing was performed with immunoSEQ multiplex PCR; in TCRdb, only in-frame clones are kept and a portion is missing. Here the sample spans some 100,000 clones, 90% to 95% being singletons. The material sequenced was peripheral blood. These receptors were taken from a man aged 60 to 75 with acute or convalescent COVID-19.

The chain employs TRBV11-3 and TRBJ2-7; maybe TRBD2 (6 bases). Trimming removed 5 bases at V and 0 bases at J, with 11 bases between. This CDR3 is 14 amino acids long. Germline-derived CDR1 and CDR2 are SGHNT and YENEEA. The CDR3 here is CASSPGVGSYEQYV. In DNA, the CDR3 is TGTGCCAGCAGCCCGGGGGTAGGCTCCTACGAGCAGTACGTC.

The rearrangement links TRBV19 to TRBJ2-1, with 8 bases matching TRBD2. V lost 11 bases, J lost 4 bases, and 7 bases stayed unmatched. CDR3 length: 13 residues. CDR1 LNHDA and CDR2 SQIVND come from the germline V gene (reference sequence). Written as DNA, the CDR3 is TGTGCCGCAGATAGCGGGAATTACAATGAGCAGTTCTTC. Translation: CAADSGNYNEQFF.

The CDR3 DNA reads TGTGCCAGCAGTTTATTGGGACAGCTCGGAGGCTACACCTTC. It codes for CASSLLGQLGGYTF. This chain joins TRBV28 and TRBJ1-2, with 7 bases identical to TRBD1. The trim removed 1 base at V and 8 bases at J, leaving 7 bases unmatched. This CDR3 region has 14 residues. Germline CDR1 reads MDHEN; CDR2 reads SYDVKM.

This chain links TRBV7-3 with TRBJ1-2; maybe TRBD1 (5 bases). The CDR3 is made up of 13 amino acids. Trimming cost V 1 base and J 11 bases, with 14 bases left between them. Germline V lookup: CDR1 SGHTA, CDR2 FQGTGA. Here the CDR3 DNA reads TGTGCCAGCAGCTTAAGGGGCCAGGCTGGGTACACCTTC. The encoded protein is CASSLRGQAGYTF.

The CDR3 bases are TGTGCCAGCAGTGAATTAAGGACAGGGGAGACCCAGTACTTC. Protein: CASSELRTGETQYF. J is TRBJ2-5 and V is TRBV6-1; 8 nucleotides match TRBD1. The CDR3 loop spans 14 amino acids. Germline CDR1 reads MNHNS; CDR2 reads SASEGT. V was pared by 2 bases and J by 5 bases, with 4 bases of the junction left unmatched.

The chain has TRBV7-3 and TRBJ1-1; tentatively, D is TRBD1 (6 bases). The germline V gene has CDR1 SGHTA and CDR2 FQGTGA. Deletions cut 5 bases from V and 6 bases from J, with 13 bases between. The CDR3 is 13 residues long. Here the CDR3 reads CASSPRGGAEAFF. As DNA, the CDR3 is TGTGCCAGCAGCCCGAGGGGGGGCGCTGAAGCTTTCTTT.

The J gene is TRBJ2-2, the V gene TRBV30, with D hard to call. The CDR3 spans 12 residues. Germline V gives CDR1 GTSNPN, CDR2 SVGIG (reference sequence). V was shortened by 5 bases and J by 5 bases, with 9 bases between the two germline ends. DNA for the CDR3: TGTGCCTGGGGCCCGGAGACCGGGGAGCTGTTTTTT. Its protein is CAWGPETGELFF.

This clone was seen once. The V call is TRBV29-1, the J call TRBJ2-1; 10 bases agree with TRBD1. Germline lookup yields CDR1 SQVTM and CDR2 ANQGSEA. V shed 6 bases, J shed 1 base, and the junction held 12 bases outside the gene matches. This CDR3 spans 17 amino acids. CDR3 sequence (DNA): TGCAGCGTCCGTTCCCGATTGGGACAGGGGTCCTACAATGAGCAGTTCTTC. This encodes CSVRSRLGQGSYNEQFF.

The CDR3 here is CASSREGAQTEAFF. Here the CDR3 DNA reads TGCGCCAGCAGTCGGGAGGGGGCGCAAACTGAAGCTTTCTTT. The rearrangement joins TRBV5-1 to TRBJ1-1, with 7 bases aligning to TRBD1. The CDR3 is 14 amino acids. V was clipped by 5 bases and J by 5 bases; unmatched bases: 9. Per germline, CDR1 SGHRS and CDR2 YFSETQ.

J is TRBJ2-5 and V is TRBV28, with TRBD2 as a possible D gene (5 bases). Germline CDR1 is MDHEN and CDR2 is SYDVKM. With 6 bases removed from V and 1 base from J, the gap between germline ends came to 21 bases. The CDR3 sequence is 17 residues long. The CDR3 is CASSSVGRVGLQETQYF. For the CDR3, the DNA is TGTGCCAGCAGCTCTGTTGGGCGGGTGGGTCTCCAAGAGACCCAGTACTTC.

This clone occurred once. CDR3 amino acids: CAISPTGEETQYF. The CDR3 region has the DNA TGTGCCATCAGCCCTACAGGGGAAGAGACCCAGTACTTC. The chain couples TRBV10-3 to TRBJ2-5; 7 nucleotides align to TRBD1. Germline V CDR1 and CDR2: ENHRY, SYGVKD. This CDR3 comprises 13 residues. The junction had 4 bases not matched to a gene; V was cut back by 6 bases and J by 3 bases.

The chain joins TRBV30 to TRBJ2-5; TRBD1 matches 9 bases. The CDR3 spans 12 residues. Germline V gene lookup returns CDR1 GTSNPN and CDR2 SVGIG (reference sequence). The V and J ends lost 3 bases and 4 bases, in that order; junction bases with no gene match: 0. The CDR3: CAWRTGGETQYF. CDR3 in DNA: TGTGCCTGGAGGACAGGGGGAGAGACCCAGTACTTC. Looking up the rest from reference TRBV30 and TRBJ2-5 gives the full variable domain: SQTIHQWPATLVQPVGSPLSLECTVEGTSNPNLYWYRQAAGRGLQLLFYSVGIGQISSEVPQNLSASRPQDRQFILSSKKLLLSDSGFYLCAWRTGGETQYFGPGTRLLVL.

The chain has TRBV11-2 and TRBJ2-7; D gene ambiguous. Germline CDR1 SGHAT, CDR2 FQNNGV. V was pared by 2 bases and J by 3 bases, with 8 bases between. The CDR3 sequence is 13 residues long. CDR3 region: CASSLWQDYEQYV. CDR3 coding DNA: TGTGCCAGCAGCTTATGGCAGGACTACGAGCAGTACGTC.

The chain is built from TRBV30 and TRBJ2-2; 8 bases are shared with TRBD1. This CDR3 has 14 residues. V gave up 5 bases and J gave up 10 bases; unmatched junction bases: 12. Looked up from germline, CDR1 is GTSNPN and CDR2 is SVGIG (reference sequence). The chain's CDR3 is CAWATWTGYEELFF. For the CDR3, the DNA is TGTGCCTGGGCAACCTGGACAGGGTACGAGGAGCTGTTTTTT.

The chain recombines TRBV29-1 with TRBJ2-1; 9 bases match TRBD2. The CDR3 runs to 14 residues. V trimming: 7 bases; J trimming: 4 bases; junction bases outside the gene matches: 8. Germline values: CDR1 SQVTM, CDR2 ANQGSEA. The CDR3 protein is CSAPLAGQYNEQFF. The CDR3 nucleotides read TGCAGCGCGCCTCTAGCGGGACAGTACAATGAGCAGTTCTTC.

The chain links TRBV19 to TRBJ1-6; the match to TRBD1 covers 8 bases. The CDR3 runs 16 residues. Per the germline V gene, CDR1 is LNHDA and CDR2 is SQIVND (reference sequence). V lost 3 bases, J lost 7 bases, and 8 bases stayed unmatched. CDR3 region: CASSIDRGLGNSPLHF. DNA of the CDR3: TGTGCCAGTAGTATCGACAGGGGATTAGGCAATTCACCCCTCCACTTT. Full variable domain (outside the CDR3, taken from reference TRBV19 and TRBJ1-6): DGGITQSPKYLFRKEGQNVTLSCEQNLNHDAMYWYRQDPGQGLRLIYYSQIVNDFQKGDIAEGYSVSREKKESFPLTVTSAQKNPTAFYLCASSIDRGLGNSPLHFGNGTRLTVT.

V and J are TRBV27 and TRBJ1-2; 7 bases match TRBD1. The germline V gene has CDR1 MNHEY and CDR2 SMNVEV (reference sequence). Trimming cost V 2 bases and J 2 bases; bases outside gene matches: 5. The CDR3 is made up of 15 amino acids. CDR3 residues: CASSLHGTENYGYTF. DNA of the CDR3: TGTGCCAGCAGTTTACACGGGACAGAGAACTATGGCTACACCTTC.

The chain carries TRBV28 and TRBJ1-1; D is uncertain. CDR1 and CDR2 (germline): MDHEN, SYDVKM. V shed 8 bases and J shed 0 bases, with 13 bases lying between them. This CDR3 has 14 residues. The CDR3 loop is CASLPDGVNTEAFF. The CDR3 region has the DNA TGTGCCAGCTTACCCGACGGGGTGAACACTGAAGCTTTCTTT.

The chain carries TRBV19 and TRBJ2-3, with 7 bases identical to TRBD2. CDR1 LNHDA and CDR2 SQIVND come from the germline V gene (reference sequence). There are 14 residues in the CDR3. Trimming cost V 8 bases and J 6 bases; bases outside gene matches: 11. Written as DNA, the CDR3 is TGTGCCAGTGGGTCCCTAGCGGCTCAGGATACGCAGTATTTT. Translating it yields CASGSLAAQDTQYF. Filled out from reference TRBV19 and TRBJ2-3, the complete variable domain reads DGGITQSPKYLFRKEGQNVTLSCEQNLNHDAMYWYRQDPGQGLRLIYYSQIVNDFQKGDIAEGYSVSREKKESFPLTVTSAQKNPTAFYLCASGSLAAQDTQYFGPGTRLTVL.

This clone was seen only once. The chain combines TRBV2 with TRBJ1-5, with TRBD1 matching 7 bases. The CDR3 length is 16 residues. Trimming removed 6 bases from V and 0 bases from J; junction bases left unmatched: 8. Looked up from germline, CDR1 is SNHLY and CDR2 is FYNNEI. Written as DNA, the CDR3 is TGTGCCAGCAGAAAGTACGGGACAGATAGCAATCAGCCCCAGCATTTT. It yields the protein CASRKYGTDSNQPQHF.

V usage is TRBV6-5 and J usage is TRBJ1-1; D remains unclear. This CDR3 is built from 14 residues. Between the trimmed V and J ends, which lost 2 bases and 2 bases, there was a span of 9 bases. Per germline, CDR1 MNHEY and CDR2 SVGAGI. The CDR3 loop is CASSYEGGNTEAFF. The CDR3 DNA is TGTGCCAGCAGTTACGAGGGCGGCAACACTGAAGCTTTCTTT.

V gene TRBV18 combines with J gene TRBJ2-6, with TRBD1 identical over 9 bases. The trim removed 1 base at V and 4 bases at J, leaving 5 bases unmatched. Germline V CDR1 and CDR2: KGHSH, LQKENI. The CDR3 consists of 17 residues. CDR3 in DNA: TGTGCCAGCTCACCACTGGGACAGGGTTCCGGGGCCAACGTCCTGACTTTC. Its translation is CASSPLGQGSGANVLTF.

The genes are TRBV13 and TRBJ2-1; 12 nucleotides match TRBD2. Germline V gene data show CDR1 as PRHDT and CDR2 as FYEKMQ (reference sequence). Trimming took 5 bases from V and 6 from J; bases not matched to a gene: 5. This CDR3 has 15 residues. CDR3 sequence reads: CASSSSGLAGNEQFF. The CDR3 nucleotides are TGTGCCAGCAGCAGCTCGGGACTAGCGGGCAATGAGCAGTTCTTC. Based on the CDR3 plus reference TRBV13 and TRBJ2-1, the full variable domain is AAGVIQSPRHLIKEKRETATLKCYPIPRHDTVYWYQQGPGQDPQFLISFYEKMQSDKGSIPDRFSAQQFSDYHSELNMSSLELGDSALYFCASSSSGLAGNEQFFGPGTRLTVL.

V gene TRBV10-2 combines with J gene TRBJ2-2; possibly TRBD2 for D (6 bases). The V and J ends lost 3 bases and 6 bases respectively, with 20 bases between them. The CDR3 contains 17 residues. CDR1 is WSHSY, CDR2 SAAADI, per germline. The CDR3 nucleotides read TGCGCCAGCAGTGAATTTTGGGCGGGATTATGGGCCGGGGAGCTGTTTTTT. Translating it yields CASSEFWAGLWAGELFF.

This clone came up once. V is TRBV5-1 and J is TRBJ2-1; TRBD2 might be the D (6 bases). In germline, CDR1 is SGHRS, CDR2 YFSETQ. The CDR3 is 15 amino acids. Trimming shortened V by 4 bases and J by 3 bases, and 14 bases separated the two germline ends. The CDR3 sequence is CASSPGLTLYNEQFF. Written as DNA, the CDR3 is TGCGCCAGCAGCCCCGGACTAACTCTCTACAATGAGCAGTTCTTC.

V and J are TRBV3-1 (or the pseudogene TRBV3-2) and TRBJ2-5; D is possibly TRBD2 (6 bases). The germline V and J ends were trimmed by 4 bases and 4 bases, with 19 bases remaining between them. Germline V gene sequence: CDR1 LGHDT, CDR2 YNNKEL (reference sequence). This CDR3 has 16 amino acids. The CDR3 DNA reads TGTGCCAGCAGCCTCACGTCCCAAACCGGGGGAGAGACCCAGTACTTC. The encoded protein is CASSLTSQTGGETQYF.

The chain couples TRBV10-2 to TRBJ2-7; D tentatively reads TRBD1 or TRBD2 (6 bases each). V dropped 6 bases and J dropped 2 bases, with 14 bases sitting between them. CDR1 is WSHSY, CDR2 SAAADI, per germline. The length of the CDR3 is 14 residues. CDR3: CASRETGGPYEQYF. The CDR3 DNA follows: TGCGCCAGCAGGGAGACAGGAGGGCCCTACGAGCAGTACTTC.

The J gene is TRBJ2-2, the V gene TRBV19, with D perhaps TRBD1 (5 bases). The germline gives CDR1 LNHDA, CDR2 SQIVND (reference sequence). Trimming took off 5 bases at V and 1 base at J, with 14 bases between the two ends. This CDR3 comprises 16 residues. CDR3 protein: CASSARQGGNTGELFF. The CDR3 DNA is TGTGCCAGTAGTGCCCGCCAGGGCGGGAACACCGGGGAGCTGTTTTTT.